This T cell receptor (beta chain) appears in the sequencing data of a study of cytomegalovirus exposure and HLA in healthy donors. Study-level findings and limits: For most TCR sequences rarity was the rule, although some public TCRs occurred in many donors.

PCR involved 60 Vbeta and 13 Jbeta primers. Only in-frame clones appear in the TCRdb table, and some are missing; sequencing was by immunoSEQ multiplex PCR. The sample has 98,000 or so clones; around 79% are singletons. Note on this clone: Its specificity is unknown.

This CDR3 is built from 15 residues. Trimming at V came to 3 bases and at J to 7 bases, leaving 4 bases not matched to a gene. The germline CDR1 and CDR2 sequences are SGHTA and FQGNSA. The clonotype was recovered from a man aged 60 to 69 in good health and CMV-seropositive. The sample was PBMCs. V usage is TRBV7-2 and J usage is TRBJ2-2; 11 bases fit TRBD2. CDR3 protein: CASSFGLAGGGELFF. DNA of the CDR3: TGTGCCAGCAGCTTCGGCCTAGCGGGGGGCGGGGAGCTGTTTTTT.